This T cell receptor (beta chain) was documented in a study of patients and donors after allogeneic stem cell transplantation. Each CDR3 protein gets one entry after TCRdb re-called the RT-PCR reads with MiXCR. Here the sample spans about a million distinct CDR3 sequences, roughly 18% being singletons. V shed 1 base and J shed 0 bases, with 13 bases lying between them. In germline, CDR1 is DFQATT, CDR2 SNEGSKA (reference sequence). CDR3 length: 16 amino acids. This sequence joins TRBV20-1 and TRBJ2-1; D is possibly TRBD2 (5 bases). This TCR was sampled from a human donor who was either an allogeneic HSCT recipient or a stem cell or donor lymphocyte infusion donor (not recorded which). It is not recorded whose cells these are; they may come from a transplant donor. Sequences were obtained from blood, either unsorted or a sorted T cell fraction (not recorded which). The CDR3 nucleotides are TGCAGTGCTAGAGGCCGTCGGGGAAGCTCCTACAATGAGCAGTTCTTC. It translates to CSARGRRGSSYNEQFF.